This TCR beta chain originates from a study of T cell responses to AZD1222 COVID-19 vaccine. Data came from immunoSEQ multiplex PCR; TCRdb stores just in-frame clones and leaves some out. The data show under 85,000 clones, around 90% seen once. The source was peripheral blood, collected on day 0 of MenACWY control vaccination. This TCR was sampled from an adult in good health.

CDR3 DNA sequence: TGTGCCAGCAGCTTAGAGGTTCGGGGCAGGCCAAGGACCGGGGAGCTGTTTTTT. Encoded protein: CASSLEVRGRPRTGELFF. The chain carries TRBV11-2 and TRBJ2-2; D may be TRBD1 or TRBD2 (5 bases each). The length of the CDR3 is 18 residues. The V and J ends lost 0 bases and 5 bases respectively, with 19 bases between them. CDR1 and CDR2 from the germline V gene are SGHAT and FQNNGV. Using reference TRBV11-2 and TRBJ2-2 for the parts outside the CDR3, the full variable domain is EAGVAQSPRYKIIEKRQSVAFWCNPISGHATLYWYQQILGQGPKLLIQFQNNGVVDDSQLPKDRFSAERLKGVDSTLKIQPAKLEDSAVYLCASSLEVRGRPRTGELFFGEGSRLTVL.